What follows is one T cell receptor (beta chain) and its context. Its antigen is not yet known. Base qualities are not provided; no much larger clone lies one nucleotide away. This sample is part of a study of shared clonotypes between healthy human individuals (dated by TCRdb to 2019 to 2021). Regarding the study in general: The cohort comprised a couple of women and a few men aged 18 to 49 years. To estimate repertoire size and how much clonotype sharing occurs between individuals, the study deeply sequenced the blood TCR repertoires of several healthy adults. To increase sequencing depth and limit assay-specific biases, TCR repertoire library preparation and sequencing were carried out by different laboratories using diverse techniques. Between about 0.8 and 9 billion PBMCs per donor were obtained by leukapheresis.

Results and caveats for the whole study, not just this receptor: Because the study included a small number of donors, the genetic and exposure-history diversity represented was limited. Pairwise subsampling led to the expectation that sequencing depth would affect the degree of clonotype sharing among donors. Sampling was limited to blood, and TCR repertoires in tissue likely differ from TCR repertoires in blood.

TCR CDR3 regions were amplified from genomic DNA by multiplex PCR using the deep immunoSEQ assay. Extracted genomic DNA from each cell subset was distributed evenly across all wells of several immunoSEQ 96-well plates, and each plate was treated as a replicate. For unsorted PBMC, about 300 ng of genomic DNA, equivalent to approximately 30,000 T cell genomes, went into each replicate PCR. Genomic DNA from unsorted PBMC was sequenced over ten immunoSEQ deep assay plates. The purified libraries were quantified using a Qubit 3.0 fluorometer, sized with a Bioanalyzer 2100, and then quantified again using the KAPA Library Quantification kit. Each immunoSEQ 96-well plate was sequenced on its own single-read 150-cycle Illumina NextSeq 550 flow cell. On the authors' methods: Because only junctional sequences without quality scores were contained in the immunoSEQ output, filtering matching that applied to full-length reads could not be performed. Sequences were annotated with PyIR, a Python wrapper for IgBLAST v1.9, and V/J genes and CDR3 were assigned using IMGT germline references. Any read was removed if the V/J assignment was weak (E-value above 1e-6), the CDR3 was missing, or the read contained stop codons, out-of-frame junctions, or ambiguous translated residues. V3J clonotypes were defined as sequences sharing an identical inferred V gene, J gene, and CDR3 amino acid sequence. Percentage overlap between repertoires was calculated by dividing the number of shared unique clonotypes by the size of the smaller repertoire. RTK rarefaction, the Chao1 estimator, and Recon v2.1 estimates of unobserved clonotypes were used to assess repertoire richness. The clones in this table, taken by TCRdb from immuneACCESS, are in-frame only. Not every clone is retained; where verified, under half of the shortfall comes from an unresolved V gene, and the cause of the rest is unknown. That table supplies the V and J calls and clone size; D and trimming were determined from the DNA. The sample table shows hundreds of thousands of clones, and roughly 79% are seen once. Approximately 12% of the sample rests with the top ten.

CDR1 and CDR2 are drawn from the germline V gene: MGHRA, YSYEKL. From its cysteine to its phenylalanine, the CDR3 spans 18 amino acids. The DNA shown is the 54-base CDR3, in frame from base 1. Germline trimming amounts to 5 bases on V and 5 bases on J, with 12 as the count of junction bases outside the gene matches. Healthy HIV-negative adults with no recently reported acute infections or vaccinations were included as donors. Every donor was a Caucasian adult living in Nashville, Tennessee, USA. For unsorted samples, 75 million to 100 million PBMCs were counted and genomic DNA was extracted with the QIAamp DNA Blood Mini kit. Blood was obtained by leukapheresis, after which PBMCs were separated by Ficoll-Histopaque density gradient centrifugation and cryopreserved in liquid nitrogen vapor phase.

The sequence is built from TRBV4-1 and TRBJ2-3, with 14 middle bases fitting TRBD2. The sample comprised PBMCs. The TCR was taken from a woman aged 40 to 49 in good health. Some clones in this sample may be carry-over from other donors' samples. This receptor has the CDR3 CASSSSGLAGGGVDTQYF. The bases are TGCGCCAGCAGCTCCTCAGGACTAGCGGGAGGAGGGGTAGATACGCAGTATTTT.